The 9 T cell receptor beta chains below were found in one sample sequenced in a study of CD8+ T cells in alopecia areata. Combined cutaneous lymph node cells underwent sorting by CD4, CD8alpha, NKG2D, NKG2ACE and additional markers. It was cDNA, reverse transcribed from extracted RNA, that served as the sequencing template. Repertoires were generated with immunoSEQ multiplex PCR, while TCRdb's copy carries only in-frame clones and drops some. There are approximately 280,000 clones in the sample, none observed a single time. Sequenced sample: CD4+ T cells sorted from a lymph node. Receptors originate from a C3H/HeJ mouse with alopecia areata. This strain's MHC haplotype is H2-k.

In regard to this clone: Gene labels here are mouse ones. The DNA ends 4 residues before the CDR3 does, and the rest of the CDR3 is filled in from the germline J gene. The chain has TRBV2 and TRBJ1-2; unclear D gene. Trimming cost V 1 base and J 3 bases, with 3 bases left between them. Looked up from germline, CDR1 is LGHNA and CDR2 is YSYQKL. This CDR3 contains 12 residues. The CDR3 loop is CASSQVDSDYTF. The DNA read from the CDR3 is TGTGCCAGCAGCCAAGTTGACTCC.

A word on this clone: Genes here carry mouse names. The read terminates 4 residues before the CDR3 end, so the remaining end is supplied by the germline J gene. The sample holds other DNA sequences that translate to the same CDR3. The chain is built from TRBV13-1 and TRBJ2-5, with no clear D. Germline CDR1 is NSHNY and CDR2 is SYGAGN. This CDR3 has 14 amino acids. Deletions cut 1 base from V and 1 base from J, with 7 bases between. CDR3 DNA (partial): TGTGCCAGCAGTGATCCAGGAGACCAAGAC. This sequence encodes CASSDPGDQD. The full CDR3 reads CASSDPGDQDTQYF.

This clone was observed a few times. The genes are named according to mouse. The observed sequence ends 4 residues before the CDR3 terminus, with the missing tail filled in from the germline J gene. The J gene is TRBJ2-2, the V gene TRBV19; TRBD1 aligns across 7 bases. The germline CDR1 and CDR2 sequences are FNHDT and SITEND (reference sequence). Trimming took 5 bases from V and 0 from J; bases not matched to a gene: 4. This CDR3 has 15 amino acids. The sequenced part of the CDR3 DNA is TGTGCCAGCAGAGGGGACAGACCAAACACCGGG. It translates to CASRGDRPNTG. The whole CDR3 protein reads CASRGDRPNTGQLYF.

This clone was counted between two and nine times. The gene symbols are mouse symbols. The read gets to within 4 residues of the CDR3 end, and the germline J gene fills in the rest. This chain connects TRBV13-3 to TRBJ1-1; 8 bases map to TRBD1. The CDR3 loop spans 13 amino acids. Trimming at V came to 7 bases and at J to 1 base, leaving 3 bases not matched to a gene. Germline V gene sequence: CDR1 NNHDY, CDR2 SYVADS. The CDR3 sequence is CASGGQGNTEVFF. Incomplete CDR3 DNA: TGTGCCAGCGGAGGACAGGGGAACACA.

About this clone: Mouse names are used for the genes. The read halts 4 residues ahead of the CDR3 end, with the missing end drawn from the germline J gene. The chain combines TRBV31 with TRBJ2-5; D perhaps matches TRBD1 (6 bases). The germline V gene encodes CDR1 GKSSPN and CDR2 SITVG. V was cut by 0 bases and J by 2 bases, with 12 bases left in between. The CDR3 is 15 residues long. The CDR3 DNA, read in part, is TGTGCCTGGAGTCTCAGGGGTTTTGGCCAAGAC. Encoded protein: CAWSLRGFGQD. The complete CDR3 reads CAWSLRGFGQDTQYF.

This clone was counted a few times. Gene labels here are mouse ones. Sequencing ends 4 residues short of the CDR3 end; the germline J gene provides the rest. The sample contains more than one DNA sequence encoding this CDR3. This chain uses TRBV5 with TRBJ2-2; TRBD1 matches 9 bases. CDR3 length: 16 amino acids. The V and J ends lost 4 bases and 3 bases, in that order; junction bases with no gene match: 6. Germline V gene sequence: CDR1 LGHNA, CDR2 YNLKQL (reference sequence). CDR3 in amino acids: CASSPTGGADTGQLYF. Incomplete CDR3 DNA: TGTGCCAGCAGCCCAACAGGGGGCGCGGACACCGGG.

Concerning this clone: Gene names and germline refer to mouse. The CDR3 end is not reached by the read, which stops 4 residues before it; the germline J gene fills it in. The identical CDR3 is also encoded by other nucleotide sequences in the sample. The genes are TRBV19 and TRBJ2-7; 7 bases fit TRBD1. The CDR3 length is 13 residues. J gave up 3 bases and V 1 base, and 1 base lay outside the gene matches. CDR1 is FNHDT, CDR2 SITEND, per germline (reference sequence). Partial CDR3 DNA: TGTGCCAGCAGTATAACAGGGGACTAT. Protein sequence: CASSITGDY. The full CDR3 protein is CASSITGDYEQYF.

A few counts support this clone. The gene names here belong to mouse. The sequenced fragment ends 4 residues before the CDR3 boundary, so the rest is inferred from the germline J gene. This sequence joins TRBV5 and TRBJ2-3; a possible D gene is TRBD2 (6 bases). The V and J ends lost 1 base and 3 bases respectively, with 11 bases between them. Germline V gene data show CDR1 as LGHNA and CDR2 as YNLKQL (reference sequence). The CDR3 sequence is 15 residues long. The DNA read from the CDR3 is TGTGCCAGCAGCCAAGCCCTGGGGCGGGCAGAA. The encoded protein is CASSQALGRAE. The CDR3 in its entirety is CASSQALGRAETLYF.

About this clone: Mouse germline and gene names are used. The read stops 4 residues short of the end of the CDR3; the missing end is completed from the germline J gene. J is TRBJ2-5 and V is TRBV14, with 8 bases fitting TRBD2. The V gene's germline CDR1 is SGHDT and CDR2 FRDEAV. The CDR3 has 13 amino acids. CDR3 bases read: TGTGCCAGCAGTCCTGGGGGGTGGGAC. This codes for CASSPGGWD. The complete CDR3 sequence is CASSPGGWDTQYF. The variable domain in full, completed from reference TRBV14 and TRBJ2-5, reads EAGVTQSPRYAVLQEGQAVSFWCDPISGHDTLYWYQQPRDQGPQLLVYFRDEAVIDNSQLPSDRFSAVRPKGTNSTLKIQSAKQGDTATYLCASSPGGWDTQYFGPGTRLLVL.